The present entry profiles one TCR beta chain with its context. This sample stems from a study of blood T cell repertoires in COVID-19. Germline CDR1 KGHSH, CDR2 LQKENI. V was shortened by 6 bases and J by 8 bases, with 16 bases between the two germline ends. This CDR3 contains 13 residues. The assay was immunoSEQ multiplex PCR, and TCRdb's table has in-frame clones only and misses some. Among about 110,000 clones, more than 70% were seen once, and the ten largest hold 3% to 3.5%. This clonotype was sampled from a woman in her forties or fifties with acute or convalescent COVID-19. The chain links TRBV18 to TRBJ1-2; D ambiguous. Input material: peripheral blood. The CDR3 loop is CASSWNPAGGYTF. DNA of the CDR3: TGTGCCAGCTCTTGGAACCCGGCGGGAGGCTACACCTTC.